What follows are 30 T cell receptor beta chains derived from one specimen sequenced in a study of early T cells in non-severe SARS-CoV-2 infection. TCRdb independently ran MiXCR on the 5' RACE reads; one entry per CDR3 protein. The table lists 60,000 or so distinct CDR3 sequences, 14% to 15% of them singletons, with about 9.1% in the top ten. The material sequenced was whole blood, taken at baseline. The receptors come from an adult who was a healthcare worker with PCR-confirmed SARS-CoV-2 infection or an uninfected control (not recorded which).

This clonotype came up many times. The J gene is TRBJ2-1, the V gene TRBV3-1, with D uncertain. Germline V gives CDR1 LGHDT, CDR2 YNNKEL (reference sequence). The length of the CDR3 is 13 residues. V was clipped by 0 bases and J by 4 bases, with 4 bases between them. CDR3 bases: TGTGCCAGCAGCCAAGACAGGTACAATGAGCAGTTCTTC. It yields the protein CASSQDRYNEQFF.

This clonotype has more than one count but fewer than ten. The CDR3 region has the DNA TGTGCCAGCTCACTTCAGGAGCGAGGGGCGTTCGTTGAGCAGTTCTTC. Translated, it gives CASSLQERGAFVEQFF. The rearrangement joins TRBV18 to TRBJ2-1; D tentatively reads TRBD1 or TRBD2 (5 bases each). V lost 4 bases to trimming and J lost 9 bases, with 22 bases between them. The CDR3 is 16 amino acids. Germline loops: CDR1 KGHSH, CDR2 LQKENI.

In its sample, this clonotype was seen a few times. J is TRBJ1-1 and V is TRBV10-3, with D perhaps TRBD1 (5 bases). This CDR3 has 13 amino acids. V shed 4 bases and J shed 5 bases, with 11 bases lying between them. Germline V gives CDR1 ENHRY, CDR2 SYGVKD. The CDR3 DNA follows: TGTGCCATCAGTGCGGGGGGACGGACTGAAGCTTTCTTT. Protein sequence: CAISAGGRTEAFF.

The CDR3 protein is CASNEAGANVLTF. The CDR3 nucleotides read TGTGCCAGCAACGAGGCTGGGGCCAACGTCCTGACTTTC. The chain joins TRBV6-1 to TRBJ2-6; D call uncertain. CDR3 length equals 13 residues. The ends were cut back, 7 bases at V and 2 bases at J, with 6 bases in the middle. CDR1 and CDR2 from the germline V gene are MNHNS and SASEGT.

This clonotype was found many times. V and J are TRBV2 and TRBJ1-1; D possibly corresponds to TRBD1 (5 bases). This CDR3 is built from 14 residues. Looked up from germline, CDR1 is SNHLY and CDR2 is FYNNEI. V was pared by 1 base and J by 5 bases, with 11 bases between. The CDR3 region has the DNA TGTGCCAGCAGTGAAGAAAGGGGTAGAACTGAAGCTTTCTTT. Its protein product is CASSEERGRTEAFF. Combining the CDR3 with reference TRBV2 and TRBJ1-1 gives the whole variable domain EPEVTQTPSHQVTQMGQEVILRCVPISNHLYFYWYRQILGQKVEFLVSFYNNEISEKSEIFDDQFSVERPDGSNFTLKIRSTKLEDSAMYFCASSEERGRTEAFFGQGTRLTVV.

This clonotype came up many times. This rearrangement joins TRBV6-1 to TRBJ2-5; D is possibly TRBD2 (5 bases). This CDR3 comprises 13 residues. Germline CDR1 MNHNS, CDR2 SASEGT. Trimming left V 5 bases short and J 2 bases short, with 9 bases between. CDR3 in DNA: TGTGCCAGCAGTTGGACTGAGCAAGAGACCCAGTACTTC. It is translated as CASSWTEQETQYF.

This clonotype has only a few counts. This chain links TRBV6-1 with TRBJ1-2; D not certain. This CDR3 region has 13 residues. The germline V gene encodes CDR1 MNHNS and CDR2 SASEGT. The germline V and J ends were trimmed by 7 bases and 1 base, with 10 bases remaining between them. The CDR3, as DNA: TGTGCCAGCATTGGGCGGAATAACTATGGCTACACCTTC. As protein: CASIGRNNYGYTF.

The chain couples TRBV19 to TRBJ2-1; 11 bases align to TRBD2. Germline lookup yields CDR1 LNHDA and CDR2 SQIVND (reference sequence). The CDR3 extends over 16 amino acids. J was trimmed by 0 bases and V by 6 bases; bases with no gene match: 4. CDR3 amino acids: CASSFTSGSSYNEQFF. CDR3 nucleotide sequence: TGTGCCAGTAGCTTTACTAGCGGGAGCTCCTACAATGAGCAGTTCTTC.

This clonotype was counted at least ten times. The V gene is TRBV16, the J gene TRBJ1-1; TRBD1 is a possible D gene (6 bases). The CDR3 has 12 amino acids. The germline V and J ends were trimmed by 4 bases and 10 bases, with 13 bases remaining between them. Looked up from germline, CDR1 is KGHSY and CDR2 is FQNENV. The CDR3 region is CASSPETGIAFF. The CDR3 DNA reads TGTGCCAGCAGCCCCGAGACAGGCATAGCTTTCTTT. The full variable domain, with the rest looked up from reference TRBV16 and TRBJ1-1, is GEEVAQTPKHLVRGEGQKAKLYCAPIKGHSYVFWYQQVLKNEFKFLISFQNENVFDETGMPKERFSAKCLPNSPCSLEIQATKLEDSAVYFCASSPETGIAFFGQGTRLTVV.

The rearrangement joins TRBV9 to TRBJ2-3; D is unclear. Germline lookup yields CDR1 SGDLS and CDR2 YYNGEE. The CDR3 spans 16 residues. The ends were cut back, 1 base at V and 0 bases at J, with 12 bases in the middle. CDR3 amino acids: CASSVTHGPSTDTQYF. DNA of the CDR3: TGTGCCAGCAGCGTAACGCACGGACCTAGCACAGATACGCAGTATTTT.

This clonotype has just a few counts. The chain has TRBV20-1 and TRBJ2-2, with a possible D match to TRBD2 (6 bases). Trimming stripped 3 bases from V and 3 bases from J, with 14 bases between. The CDR3 is made up of 15 amino acids. Germline V gene data show CDR1 as DFQATT and CDR2 as SNEGSKA (reference sequence). The CDR3 sequence: CSAREGTKDTGELFF. For the CDR3, the DNA is TGCAGTGCTAGGGAGGGGACCAAAGACACCGGGGAGCTGTTTTTT.

V usage is TRBV29-1 and J usage is TRBJ2-7; D unresolved. V lost 6 bases, J lost 6 bases, and 12 bases lay in between. CDR3 length: 11 residues. The germline V gene has CDR1 SQVTM and CDR2 ANQGSEA. The CDR3 here is CSVGTGPEQYF. CDR3 nucleotides: TGCAGCGTCGGTACGGGCCCCGAGCAGTACTTC.

The table lists this clonotype with a few counts. The chain couples TRBV5-1 to TRBJ2-1, with 10 bases lining up with TRBD1. In germline, CDR1 is SGHRS, CDR2 YFSETQ. J was trimmed by 10 bases and V by 2 bases; bases with no gene match: 3. The CDR3 consists of 13 residues. CDR3 sequence reads: CASSFDRGREQFF. The CDR3 coding sequence is TGCGCCAGCAGCTTCGACAGGGGGCGAGAGCAGTTCTTC.

This chain connects TRBV11-2 to TRBJ2-1; 11 positions match TRBD1. This CDR3 comprises 15 residues. V lost 4 bases and J lost 5; bases outside the gene matches: 4. The germline CDR1 and CDR2 sequences are SGHAT and FQNNGV. CDR3 in amino acids: CASSSGQGANNEQFF. For the CDR3, the DNA is TGTGCCAGCAGCTCCGGACAGGGGGCCAACAATGAGCAGTTCTTC.

This clonotype was picked up many times. V is TRBV6-1 and J is TRBJ2-7; 9 nucleotides agree with TRBD1. This CDR3 spans 15 amino acids. The junction had 8 bases not matched to a gene; V was cut back by 4 bases and J by 4 bases. The germline gives CDR1 MNHNS, CDR2 SASEGT. The CDR3 spells CASSAPGQGRYEQYF. CDR3 DNA sequence: TGTGCCAGCAGTGCTCCGGGACAGGGAAGGTACGAGCAGTACTTC.

This chain uses TRBV20-1 with TRBJ2-7; D not certain. Trimming shortened V by 5 bases and J by 4 bases, and 6 bases separated the two germline ends. The CDR3 has 10 amino acids. Germline assignment: CDR1 DFQATT and CDR2 SNEGSKA (reference sequence). The CDR3 spells CSALVYEQYF. The CDR3 nucleotides read TGCAGTGCTCTAGTGTACGAGCAGTACTTC.

This clonotype was observed a handful of times. The chain recombines TRBV4-1 with TRBJ1-1; D not resolved. The length of the CDR3 is 15 residues. Germline V gives CDR1 MGHRA, CDR2 YSYEKL. V gave up 1 base and J gave up 3 bases, with 12 bases separating them. The CDR3 sequence is CASSQAGMEDTEAFF. The CDR3 bases are TGCGCCAGCAGCCAAGCCGGGATGGAGGACACTGAAGCTTTCTTT.

This clonotype showed up just a few times. V is TRBV12-3 or TRBV12-4 and J is TRBJ1-2, with D perhaps TRBD1 (5 bases). V lost 6 bases and J 3 bases, leaving 14 bases between the germline ends. The CDR3 spans 14 residues. The CDR3 DNA reads TGTGCCAGCAGCCTTAGGGACGCCTACTATGGCTACACCTTC. Protein sequence: CASSLRDAYYGYTF.

This clonotype appeared a few times. The V call is TRBV12-5, the J call TRBJ2-3, with TRBD2 identical over 11 bases. The CDR3 contains 17 residues. The V and J ends lost 2 bases and 0 bases, in that order; junction bases with no gene match: 4. Germline CDR1 reads LGHNT; CDR2 reads FRNRAP. The CDR3 sequence: CASGLRLAGSSTDTQYF. CDR3 in DNA: TGTGCTAGTGGTTTGAGACTAGCGGGGTCTAGCACAGATACGCAGTATTTT.

The J gene is TRBJ2-7, the V gene TRBV5-1; D may be TRBD1 (6 bases). CDR1 is SGHRS and CDR2 is YFSETQ in the germline V gene. The V gene lost 4 bases and the J gene lost 5 bases, with 13 bases spanning the gap. This CDR3 region has 13 residues. CDR3 in amino acids: CASSPGTNDEQYF. Written as DNA, the CDR3 is TGCGCCAGCAGCCCCGGGACAAACGACGAGCAGTACTTC.

This clonotype was counted between two and nine times. V is TRBV3-1 and J is TRBJ2-3; D remains ambiguous. Trimming took 1 base from V and 1 from J, leaving 9 bases between them. Germline values: CDR1 LGHDT, CDR2 YNNKEL (reference sequence). The CDR3 loop spans 15 amino acids. This CDR3 reads CASSQGASGTDTQYF. The CDR3, as DNA: TGTGCCAGCAGCCAAGGGGCGAGCGGCACAGATACGCAGTATTTT.

This clonotype was counted between two and nine times. V usage is TRBV6-5 and J usage is TRBJ1-2; D remains unclear. V was clipped by 2 bases and J by 11 bases, with 18 bases between them. The germline gives CDR1 MNHEY, CDR2 SVGAGI. This CDR3 contains 14 residues. The CDR3, as DNA: TGTGCCAGCAGTTACCAAGGACCCACCCTAGGGTACACCTTC. This encodes CASSYQGPTLGYTF.

The chain uses TRBV12-3 or TRBV12-4 and TRBJ2-5; 11 positions match TRBD2. V was pared by 6 bases and J by 4 bases, with 10 bases of the junction left unmatched. The CDR3 length is 16 residues. CDR3 sequence reads: CASSRTQGLAGETQYF. DNA of the CDR3: TGTGCCAGCAGCCGCACCCAAGGACTAGCGGGAGAGACCCAGTACTTC.

This chain uses TRBV7-6 with TRBJ1-1, with D uncertain. Trimming removed 6 bases at V and 1 base at J, with 9 bases between. The CDR3 is 13 amino acids. Germline loops: CDR1 SGHVS, CDR2 FNYEAQ. CDR3 in DNA: TGTGCCAGCAGTCTCAATAAGAACACTGAAGCTTTCTTT. Amino acids: CASSLNKNTEAFF.

This clonotype has more than one count but fewer than ten. The chain recombines TRBV28 with TRBJ1-5, with D maybe TRBD1 (5 bases). Germline V lookup: CDR1 MDHEN, CDR2 SYDVKM. V gave up 8 bases and J gave up 6 bases, with 14 bases separating them. This CDR3 is built from 13 residues. The CDR3 spells CASSTPGFQPQHF. The CDR3 nucleotides read TGTGCCAGCTCGACGCCAGGGTTTCAGCCCCAGCATTTT. The full variable domain, in which reference TRBV28 and TRBJ1-5 provide the parts outside the CDR3, is DVKVTQSSRYLVKRTGEKVFLECVQDMDHENMFWYRQDPGLGLRLIYFSYDVKMKEKGDIPEGYSVSREKKERFSLILESASTNQTSMYLCASSTPGFQPQHFGDGTRLSIL.

The V and J genes are TRBV5-1 and TRBJ2-5; D possibly corresponds to TRBD1 (6 bases). V lost 5 bases, J lost 1 base, and 12 bases lay in between. Germline CDR1 SGHRS, CDR2 YFSETQ. CDR3 size: 14 residues. The CDR3 is CASRLQGVQETQYF. DNA of the CDR3: TGCGCCAGCAGACTACAGGGTGTCCAAGAGACCCAGTACTTC.

This clonotype came up a few times. This chain joins TRBV5-4 and TRBJ2-5; 7 nucleotides line up with TRBD1. With 7 bases clipped from V and 5 bases from J, the junction kept 5 bases outside the gene matches. The length of the CDR3 is 12 residues. Germline values: CDR1 SGHNT, CDR2 YYREEE (reference sequence). Written as DNA, the CDR3 is TGTGCCAGCGGACAGGAGTCGGAGACCCAGTACTTC. Translated, it gives CASGQESETQYF.

The CDR3 sequence is CAWRPPGPSGNTIYF. The CDR3 region has the DNA TGTGCCTGGAGGCCCCCAGGGCCCTCTGGAAACACCATATATTTT. This rearrangement joins TRBV30 to TRBJ1-3, with a weak D call TRBD1 (5 bases). CDR3 length equals 15 residues. Trimming took off 3 bases at V and 0 bases at J, with 12 bases between the two ends. The V gene's germline CDR1 is GTSNPN and CDR2 SVGIG (reference sequence).

The chain couples TRBV12-5 to TRBJ2-1; D might be TRBD2 (5 bases). Trimming left V 1 base short and J 15 bases short, with 16 bases between. The CDR3 extends over 13 amino acids. Germline V gene sequence: CDR1 LGHNT, CDR2 FRNRAP. CDR3 sequence reads: CASGLDLRGRTFF. CDR3 DNA sequence: TGTGCTAGTGGTTTGGACCTCCGGGGAAGGACGTTCTTC.

The chain joins TRBV6-2 or TRBV6-3 to TRBJ2-1, with a possible D match to TRBD2 (5 bases). This CDR3 has 16 residues. Trimming left V 11 bases short and J 10 bases short, with 30 bases between. The germline gives CDR1 MNHEY, CDR2 SVGEGT. CDR3 coding DNA: TGTGCCGGCACCCTATTTCGGAGTCTCCCTTCGGGAGAGCAGTTCTTC. It translates to CAGTLFRSLPSGEQFF.